The clone carrying this TCR beta chain was picked up a small number of times. As yet, its antigen is unknown. Absence of ophthalmopathy progression within 18 months defined stable Graves' hyperthyroidism. Out of about 10 ml of fresh peripheral blood came the PBMCs. With 1 base removed from V and 3 bases from J, the gap between germline ends came to 19 bases. The CDR3 is 17 residues long. CDR1 is GTSNPN, CDR2 SVGIG, per germline (reference sequence). The data belong to a study of T cells in Graves' hyperthyroidism and ophthalmopathy. For the study at large: Prior to any treatment, at the point of initial diagnosis, peripheral blood was collected.

Notes on the study in general: Blood also contained most expanded thyroid clonotypes above 0.001.

Researchers amplified the TCR beta CDR3 regions from RNA transcripts. A first-round RT-PCR of the TCR CDR3 used the HTBI primer set. TCRdb called the multiplex PCR reads again in MiXCR, with one record for every CDR3 protein. This sample carries around 520,000 distinct CDR3 sequences, over 13% of them seen once, and the ten largest clones take around a sixth. The genes are TRBV30 and TRBJ1-5; D might be TRBD1 (6 bases). The specimen was blood. The clonotype originates from a woman under 30 with Graves' hyperthyroidism. For the CDR3, the DNA is TGTGCCTGGAGTGCCCTAGGGGGGCCAAACCTCAATCAGCCCCAGCATTTT. It specifies CAWSALGGPNLNQPQHF. Complete variable domain (other parts from reference TRBV30 and TRBJ1-5): SQTIHQWPATLVQPVGSPLSLECTVEGTSNPNLYWYRQAAGRGLQLLFYSVGIGQISSEVPQNLSASRPQDRQFILSSKKLLLSDSGFYLCAWSALGGPNLNQPQHFGDGTRLSIL.